This T cell receptor beta chain was recorded in a study of shared clonotypes between healthy human individuals. Notes on the study in general: In this cohort, only blood was sampled, and tissue repertoires likely differ.

To note about this clone: Its matching antigen is unknown.

TCRdb's table, derived via immunoSEQ multiplex PCR, lists solely in-frame clones and lacks some. The data hold about 490,000 clones, with around three quarters observed a single time. The germline V gene has CDR1 SGHDT and CDR2 YYEEEE. This CDR3 spans 14 amino acids. V lost 4 bases and J 3 bases, leaving 14 bases between the germline ends. This TCR derives from a woman in her thirties or forties in good health. Some clones in this sample may be carry-over from other donors' samples. The sequenced material came from PBMCs. V usage is TRBV5-6 and J usage is TRBJ2-7; D not resolved. The CDR3 DNA follows: TGTGCCAGCAGCCCAACCATGACTGGCTACGAGCAGTACTTC. Translation gives CASSPTMTGYEQYF.